Listed below are T cell receptor beta chains from one sample, sequenced in a study of post-analysis software for immune sequencing data. TCRdb recomputed calls from the PCR reads with MiXCR, one row per CDR3 protein. Of 450,000 to 650,000 distinct CDR3 sequences listed, 44% are singletons. Material: blood. The receptors stem from a girl aged 10-17 years with multiple sclerosis. CDR3s include the opening cysteine and the closing phenylalanine or tryptophan. The D gene is left open where the match is weak. The size field is filled for only some rows; it gives once, few, many or a size class.

NA,NA,TRBJ2-7,TRBV6-5,CASGLSSYEQYF,TGTGCGAGCGGGCTTAGCTCCTACGAGCAGTACTTC
NA,many,TRBJ2-7,TRBV28,CASSLRGPSVEQYF,TGTGCCAGCAGTTTACGAGGGCCCTCCGTCGAGCAGTACTTC
TRBD2,NA,TRBJ2-3,TRBV9,CASSVAQTSSSTQYF,TGTGCCAGCAGCGTAGCCCAGACTAGCAGTTCGACGCAGTATTTT
NA,NA,TRBJ1-1,TRBV20-1,CSARDAAAVEAFF,TGCAGTGCTAGAGATGCCGCAGCGGTTGAAGCTTTCTTT
TRBD1,once,TRBJ1-1,TRBV6-5,CASSYAGQLNTEAFF,TGTGCCAGCAGTTACGCGGGACAGTTGAACACTGAAGCTTTCTTT
TRBD2,NA,TRBJ2-3,TRBV4-2,CASSPGGGMGDTQYF,TGTGCCAGCAGCCCGGGAGGCGGGATGGGAGATACGCAGTATTTT
TRBD2,few,TRBJ2-1,TRBV30,CAWSVASGNEQFF,TGTGCCTGGAGTGTTGCTAGCGGCAATGAGCAGTTCTTC
NA,NA,TRBJ2-2,TRBV20-1,CSANRKSGELFF,TGCAGTGCTAATAGGAAATCCGGGGAGCTGTTTTTT
NA,few,TRBJ2-1,TRBV12-3/TRBV12-4,CASSFLGDEQFF,TGTGCCAGCAGTTTCTTGGGGGATGAGCAGTTCTTC
TRBD1,NA,TRBJ2-1,TRBV5-1,CASSFAGTGMHEQFF,TGCGCCAGCAGCTTTGCTGGGACAGGGATGCATGAGCAGTTCTTC
TRBD2,few,TRBJ2-7,TRBV25-1,CASSGSSSGAYEQYF,TGTGCCAGCAGTGGATCCTCTAGCGGGGCTTACGAGCAGTACTTC
NA,NA,TRBJ1-2,TRBV29-1,CSVEVSWGADGYTF,TGCAGCGTTGAAGTCAGTTGGGGCGCGGATGGCTACACCTTC
TRBD1,NA,TRBJ1-2,TRBV6-5,CASRAPGQVYGYTF,TGTGCCAGCAGAGCCCCGGGACAGGTTTATGGCTACACCTTC
TRBD1,few,TRBJ2-7,TRBV20-1,CSARDLTGGTSYEQYF,TGCAGTGCTAGAGATTTAACAGGGGGCACTTCCTACGAGCAGTACTTC
NA,few,TRBJ2-5,TRBV12-3/TRBV12-4,CASSWGEGETQYF,TGTGCCAGCAGTTGGGGAGAGGGGGAGACCCAGTACTTC
NA,NA,TRBJ1-2,TRBV2,CASSPRKTGLNYGYTF,TGTGCCAGCAGTCCTAGAAAAACAGGGCTAAACTATGGCTACACCTTC
TRBD2,NA,TRBJ2-4,TRBV3-1,CASSQERLAGKNIQYF,TGTGCCAGCAGCCAAGAAAGACTAGCTGGGAAAAACATTCAGTACTTC
NA,NA,TRBJ2-7,TRBV7-2,CASSLVAQSPYEQYF,TGTGCCAGCAGCTTAGTAGCACAGAGCCCCTACGAGCAGTACTTC
NA,few,TRBJ2-7,TRBV6-5,CASSYFSEGYEQYF,TGTGCCAGCAGTTACTTCTCGGAGGGCTACGAGCAGTACTTC
NA,few,TRBJ1-2,TRBV12-3/TRBV12-4,CASSRVSDYGYTF,TGTGCCAGCAGCAGGGTATCCGACTATGGCTACACCTTC
TRBD1,NA,TRBJ1-2,TRBV5-1,CASSLSGNGAGQGNYGYTF,TGCGCCAGCAGCCTCTCGGGTAATGGTGCAGGACAGGGTAACTATGGCTACACCTTC
TRBD1,few,TRBJ2-7,TRBV12-3/TRBV12-4,CASSETRDSYEQYF,TGTGCCAGCAGTGAGACCAGGGACAGCTACGAGCAGTACTTC
TRBD2,NA,TRBJ2-1,TRBV7-9,CASTARASGSYEQFF,TGTGCCAGCACCGCGAGGGCTAGCGGGAGCTATGAGCAGTTCTTC
TRBD1,few,TRBJ1-6,TRBV9,CASSDDRVSNSPLHF,TGTGCCAGCAGCGACGACAGGGTGAGTAATTCACCCCTCCACTTT
TRBD2,NA,TRBJ2-5,TRBV10-3,CATRLAGGRETQYF,TGTGCCACCCGCCTAGCGGGAGGGAGAGAGACCCAGTACTTC
TRBD1,NA,TRBJ1-1,TRBV29-1,CSVGQGADTEAFF,TGCAGCGTTGGACAGGGGGCGGACACTGAAGCTTTCTTT
NA,NA,TRBJ1-5,TRBV12-3/TRBV12-4,CASSQDSYSNQPQHF,TGTGCCAGCAGCCAAGACAGTTATAGCAATCAGCCCCAGCATTTT
TRBD1,few,TRBJ2-7,TRBV12-3/TRBV12-4,CASSHDRVGSYEQYF,TGTGCCAGCAGTCACGACAGGGTGGGATCCTACGAGCAGTACTTC
NA,few,TRBJ2-1,TRBV2,CASSGLKGIYNEQFF,TGTGCCAGCAGTGGTCTTAAGGGGATCTACAATGAGCAGTTCTTC
TRBD2,NA,TRBJ2-3,TRBV5-1,CASSLEPAGGISTDTQYF,TGCGCCAGCAGCTTGGAGCCAGCGGGGGGAATTAGCACAGATACGCAGTATTTT
NA,NA,TRBJ1-1,TRBV12-3/TRBV12-4,CATLGNTEAFF,TGTGCCACCCTGGGTAACACTGAAGCTTTCTTT
TRBD1,NA,TRBJ2-1,TRBV20-1,CSASGTGGDYNEQFF,TGCAGTGCTAGTGGGACAGGGGGCGACTACAATGAGCAGTTCTTC
NA,NA,TRBJ2-5,TRBV5-5,CASSSDSLGETQYF,TGTGCCAGCAGCTCGGACAGCCTTGGAGAGACCCAGTACTTC
NA,few,TRBJ1-2,TRBV10-1,CASSDAGTNSNGYTF,TGCGCCAGCAGTGATGCGGGGACCAACAGCAATGGCTACACCTTC
TRBD1,NA,TRBJ1-2,TRBV27,CASRQGAAYGYTF,TGTGCCAGCAGACAGGGGGCTGCCTATGGCTACACCTTC
NA,NA,TRBJ2-1,TRBV5-6,CASSLRVGEQFF,TGTGCCAGCAGCTTGAGGGTTGGTGAGCAGTTCTTC
NA,NA,TRBJ1-2,TRBV20-1,CSAPGPGVNYGYTF,TGCAGTGCCCCCGGGCCAGGAGTAAATTATGGCTACACCTTC
NA,NA,TRBJ2-7,TRBV20-1,CSARDLTRPEREQYF,TGCAGTGCTAGAGATCTCACTAGACCAGAGCGCGAGCAGTACTTC
NA,NA,TRBJ1-4,TRBV20-1,CSASAGNEKLFF,TGCAGTGCTAGCGCCGGGAATGAAAAACTGTTTTTT
TRBD1,NA,TRBJ1-3,TRBV20-1,CSARLTGRDTIYF,TGCAGTGCTAGATTGACAGGGCGGGACACCATATATTTT
NA,NA,TRBJ1-1,TRBV5-1,CASSGGTMWMNTEAFF,TGCGCCAGCTCGGGAGGTACGATGTGGATGAACACTGAAGCTTTCTTT
NA,many,TRBJ2-1,TRBV20-1,CSASPVNEQFF,TGCAGTGCTAGTCCGGTGAATGAGCAGTTCTTC
NA,NA,TRBJ2-3,TRBV12-3/TRBV12-4,CASSSTTAPSTDTQYF,TGTGCCAGCAGCTCCACAACTGCTCCTAGCACAGATACGCAGTATTTT
TRBD2,few,TRBJ2-3,TRBV12-3/TRBV12-4,CASSRTSGITDTQYF,TGTGCCAGCAGTCGGACTAGCGGTATTACAGATACGCAGTATTTT
TRBD1,NA,TRBJ1-1,TRBV6-4,CASSDTGQGVTFF,TGTGCCAGCAGTGACACTGGACAGGGCGTGACTTTCTTT
NA,few,TRBJ2-7,TRBV12-3/TRBV12-4,CASSITGYEQYF,TGTGCCAGCAGCATCACAGGGTACGAGCAGTACTTC
NA,NA,TRBJ2-7,TRBV5-1,CASSLAGGSNEQYF,TGCGCCAGCAGCTTGGCTGGCGGGTCTAACGAGCAGTACTTC
TRBD2,NA,TRBJ2-1,TRBV12-3/TRBV12-4,CASSKAGGPYNEQFF,TGTGCCAGCAGCAAAGCGGGAGGGCCCTACAATGAGCAGTTCTTC
TRBD2,NA,TRBJ2-1,TRBV4-1,CASSQSSGRSSNEQFF,TGCGCCAGCAGCCAATCAAGCGGGAGAAGTTCTAATGAGCAGTTCTTC